Below, one TCR beta chain is given with its context. This record comes from a study of blood T cell repertoires in COVID-19. Participants were placed into cohorts based on the clinical history they reported. In the original analysis: The assay estimated nucleated cells by amplifying reference gene primers. Some clones are missing from TCRdb's copy, which holds only in-frame ones; the method was immunoSEQ multiplex PCR. D and trimming come from the DNA, and the V and J calls and clone size come from that table. The table has 290,000 or so clones, approximately 82% seen once. The V and J ends lost 0 bases and 7 bases, in that order; junction bases with no gene match: 15. The CDR3 has 20 amino acids. CDR1 and CDR2 (germline): KGHSH, LQKENI.

Sequenced material: PBMCs or T cells enriched from blood (not recorded which). The chain couples TRBV18 to TRBJ2-1, with TRBD2 identical over 13 bases. This receptor was taken from a man aged 40-49 years who had been exposed to COVID-19. CDR3 amino acids: CASSPPGGIGLAGVGNEQFF. CDR3 DNA sequence: TGTGCCAGCTCACCACCCGGGGGAATAGGACTAGCGGGAGTGGGAAATGAGCAGTTCTTC.